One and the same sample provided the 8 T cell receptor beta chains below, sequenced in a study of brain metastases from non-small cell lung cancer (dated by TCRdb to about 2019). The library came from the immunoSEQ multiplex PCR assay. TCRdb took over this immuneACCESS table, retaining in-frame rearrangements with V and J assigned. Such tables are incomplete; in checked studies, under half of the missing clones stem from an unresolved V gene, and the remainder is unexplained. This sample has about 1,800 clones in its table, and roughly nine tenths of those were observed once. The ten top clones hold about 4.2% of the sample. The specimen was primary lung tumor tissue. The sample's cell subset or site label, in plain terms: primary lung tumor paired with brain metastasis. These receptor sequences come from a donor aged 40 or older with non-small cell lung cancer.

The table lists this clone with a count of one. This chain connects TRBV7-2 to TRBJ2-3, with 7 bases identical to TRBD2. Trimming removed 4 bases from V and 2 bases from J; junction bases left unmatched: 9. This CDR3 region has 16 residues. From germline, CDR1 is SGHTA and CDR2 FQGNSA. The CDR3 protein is CASSYRWRGSTDTQYF. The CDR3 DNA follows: TGTGCCAGCAGCTATCGTTGGCGGGGGTCCACAGATACGCAGTATTTT.

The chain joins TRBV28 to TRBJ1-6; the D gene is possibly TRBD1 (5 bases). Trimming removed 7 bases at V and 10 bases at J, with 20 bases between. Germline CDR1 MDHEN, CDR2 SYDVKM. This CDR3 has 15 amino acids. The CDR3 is CASTLSGGIGSPLHF. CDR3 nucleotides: TGTGCCAGCACCCTTAGTGGGGGGATAGGGTCACCCCTCCACTTT.

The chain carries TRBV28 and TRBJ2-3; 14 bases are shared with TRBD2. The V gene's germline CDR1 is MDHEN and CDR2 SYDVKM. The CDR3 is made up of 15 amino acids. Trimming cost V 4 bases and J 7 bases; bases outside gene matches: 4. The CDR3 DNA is TGTGCCAGCAGTTCGACTAGCGGGGGGGCTAATACGCAGTATTTT. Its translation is CASSSTSGGANTQYF.

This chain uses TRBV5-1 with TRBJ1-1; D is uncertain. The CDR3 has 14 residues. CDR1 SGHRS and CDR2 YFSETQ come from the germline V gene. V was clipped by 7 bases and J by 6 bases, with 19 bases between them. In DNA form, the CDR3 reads TGCGCCAGCGGGCGTTCGGGAGTGGACGCTGAAGCTTTCTTT. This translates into CASGRSGVDAEAFF.

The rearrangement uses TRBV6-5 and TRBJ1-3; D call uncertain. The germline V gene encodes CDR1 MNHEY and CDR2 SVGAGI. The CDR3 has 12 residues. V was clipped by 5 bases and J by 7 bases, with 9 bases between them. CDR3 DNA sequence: TGTGCCAGCAGTCCCACCGGTAACACCATATATTTT. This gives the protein CASSPTGNTIYF.

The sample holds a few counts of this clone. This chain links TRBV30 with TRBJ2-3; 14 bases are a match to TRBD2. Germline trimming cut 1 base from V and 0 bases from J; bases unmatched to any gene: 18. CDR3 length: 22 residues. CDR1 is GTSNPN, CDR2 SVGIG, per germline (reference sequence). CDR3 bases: TGTGCCTGGAGTGGACTAGCGGGGGGGACCCTTTCACCTGTATCTAGCACAGATACGCAGTATTTT. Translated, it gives CAWSGLAGGTLSPVSSTDTQYF.

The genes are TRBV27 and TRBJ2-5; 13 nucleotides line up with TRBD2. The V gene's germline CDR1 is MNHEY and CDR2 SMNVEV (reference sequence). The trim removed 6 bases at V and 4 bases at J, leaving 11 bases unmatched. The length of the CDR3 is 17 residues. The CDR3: CASSPLAGGPFVETQYF. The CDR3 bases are TGTGCCAGCAGCCCACTAGCGGGGGGGCCGTTTGTAGAGACCCAGTACTTC.

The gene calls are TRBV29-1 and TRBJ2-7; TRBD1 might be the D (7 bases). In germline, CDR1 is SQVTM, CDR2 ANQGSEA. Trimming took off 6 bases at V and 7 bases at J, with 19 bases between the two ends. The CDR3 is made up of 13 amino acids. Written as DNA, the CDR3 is TGCAGCGTAAACAGGGGATTGGGGGGTGAGCAGTACTTC. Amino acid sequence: CSVNRGLGGEQYF.